The 2 T cell receptor beta chains in this list originate from one sample, sequenced in a study of CD8 T cells in Susac syndrome. Random hexamers primed reverse transcription of about 0.45 to 1 ug RNA. TCRdb reprocessed the immunoSEQ multiplex PCR reads via MiXCR and lists one record per CDR3 protein. Of tens of thousands of distinct CDR3 sequences listed, roughly 95% are singletons. The sequenced material came from CD8+ T cells from PBMCs. All receptors come from a human donor with multiple sclerosis.

This clonotype was picked up one time. The rearrangement links TRBV6-5 to TRBJ1-6; perhaps TRBD1 as D (6 bases). The length of the CDR3 is 16 residues. Trimming left V 5 bases short and J 4 bases short, with 15 bases between. Germline CDR1 MNHEY, CDR2 SVGAGI. The CDR3 is CASSHTRGGYNSPLHF. Here the CDR3 DNA reads TGTGCCAGCAGTCACACCAGGGGCGGATATAATTCACCCCTCCACTTT.

This chain links TRBV12-5 with TRBJ2-5; 7 bases match TRBD2. This CDR3 spans 14 amino acids. Trimming cost V 6 bases and J 2 bases; bases outside gene matches: 6. CDR1 LGHNT and CDR2 FRNRAP come from the germline V gene. CDR3 DNA: TGTGCTAGTGGGGGGAGGGGCTCTCAAGAGACCCAGTACTTC. Amino acid sequence: CASGGRGSQETQYF.